This is a list of T cell receptor beta chains from one sample in a study of cytomegalovirus exposure and HLA in healthy donors. Data came from immunoSEQ multiplex PCR; TCRdb stores just in-frame clones and leaves some out. Found here are fewer than 100,000 clones, roughly three quarters of them singletons; the top ten hold more than 0.6%. Material for sequencing was PBMCs. These receptors originate from a woman between 55 and 75 years old in good health and CMV-seronegative. CDR3s include the opening cysteine and the closing phenylalanine or tryptophan. Fields, in order: V gene, D gene, clone size, J gene, CDR3 protein, CDR3 DNA. The D gene is left open where the match is weak. Clone size is stated in some rows and not others, as once, few, many or a class when expanded.

>TRBV19|-|-|TRBJ2-3
CASTRRQSTDTQYF
TGTGCCAGTACTAGGCGACAGAGCACAGATACGCAGTATTTT
>TRBV7-6|-|few|TRBJ2-1
CASSPTGGSTYNEQFF
TGTGCCAGCAGCCCTACCGGCGGGTCTACCTACAATGAGCAGTTCTTC
>TRBV10-2|TRBD1|-|TRBJ1-1
CASRDRGQGEAFF
TGCGCCAGCCGGGACAGGGGGCAAGGTGAAGCTTTCTTT
>TRBV27|-|-|TRBJ1-6
CASSPDSLSSYNSPLHF
TGTGCCAGCAGTCCGGACAGCTTGAGCTCCTATAATTCACCCCTCCACTTT
>TRBV5-1|-|-|TRBJ2-2
CASSLAVPVPGELFF
TGCGCCAGCAGCTTGGCCGTCCCGGTTCCCGGGGAGCTGTTTTTT
>TRBV11-2|TRBD2|-|TRBJ2-3
CASSTRGLAGAPGTDTQYF
TGTGCCAGCAGCACACGAGGACTAGCGGGAGCCCCGGGCACAGATACGCAGTATTTT
>TRBV6-5|-|few|TRBJ1-1
CASSYSIEGNTEAFF
TGTGCCAGCAGTTACTCGATTGAGGGGAACACTGAAGCTTTCTTT
>TRBV7-2|-|-|TRBJ2-5
CASSWGGQGQGETQYF
TGTGCCAGCAGCTGGGGGGGGCAGGGCCAAGGGGAGACCCAGTACTTC
>TRBV2|-|-|TRBJ2-7
CASSRQFSYEQYF
TGTGCCAGCAGTAGACAGTTCTCCTACGAGCAGTACTTC
>TRBV2|TRBD1|-|TRBJ1-4
CASSGTGRNEKLFF
TGTGCCAGCAGTGGGACAGGGAGAAATGAAAAACTGTTTTTT
>TRBV5-4|TRBD2|once|TRBJ2-7
CASRRTGTSGFYEQYF
TGTGCCAGCAGACGAACCGGGACTAGCGGTTTCTACGAGCAGTACTTC
>TRBV5-1|-|-|TRBJ2-7
CASSSSVGYEQYF
TGCGCCAGCAGCTCTAGCGTCGGCTACGAGCAGTACTTC
>TRBV30|TRBD2|-|TRBJ2-5
CAWSRRLAVRETQYF
TGTGCCTGGAGTAGGAGACTAGCGGTTAGGGAGACCCAGTACTTC
>TRBV6-1|TRBD1|-|TRBJ1-4
CASSEVGQFNEKLFF
TGTGCCAGCAGTGAAGTGGGACAGTTTAATGAAAAACTGTTTTTT
>TRBV7-9|TRBD1|-|TRBJ2-6
CASSQGQLSSGANVLTF
TGTGCCAGCAGCCAGGGACAGTTATCCTCTGGGGCCAACGTCCTGACTTTC
>TRBV5-1|TRBD2|-|TRBJ2-1
CASRPGLAGGQGSPFF
TGCGCCAGCAGACCGGGACTAGCGGGGGGCCAGGGAAGTCCGTTCTTC
>TRBV10-2|-|-|TRBJ1-3
CASSERWQGDGNTIYF
TGCGCCAGCAGTGAAAGGTGGCAGGGCGACGGAAACACCATATATTTT
>TRBV2|-|-|TRBJ2-7
CASSEQVIGGYEQYF
TGTGCCAGCAGTGAACAGGTTATCGGCGGGTACGAGCAGTACTTC
>TRBV7-2|-|-|TRBJ1-1
CASSLDRLTEAFF
TGTGCCAGCAGCTTAGACAGGCTCACTGAAGCTTTCTTT
>TRBV4-1|-|-|TRBJ1-5
CASSQDQAGKQPQHF
TGCGCCAGCAGCCAAGATCAGGCGGGGAAGCAGCCCCAGCATTTT
>TRBV30|TRBD2|-|TRBJ2-5
CAWSVSTSGETQYF
TGTGCCTGGAGTGTATCTACTAGCGGAGAGACCCAGTACTTC
>TRBV15|TRBD1|-|TRBJ2-7
CATSRTPGQDPFSYEQYF
TGTGCCACCAGCAGGACACCGGGACAGGACCCCTTCTCCTACGAGCAGTACTTC
>TRBV9|-|once|TRBJ2-5
CASSVGAGAQETQYF
TGTGCCAGCAGCGTAGGGGCGGGGGCCCAAGAGACCCAGTACTTC
>TRBV5-1|-|-|TRBJ1-1
CASSSMGQENTEAFF
TGCGCCAGCAGCTCTATGGGACAAGAGAACACTGAAGCTTTCTTT
>TRBV7-9|-|-|TRBJ1-4
CASSPAGGGEKLFF
TGTGCCAGCAGCCCCGCTGGAGGCGGAGAAAAACTGTTTTTT
>TRBV5-1|TRBD1|-|TRBJ1-1
CASSWNTGTGESGAFF
TGCGCCAGCAGCTGGAATACCGGGACAGGGGAGTCTGGGGCTTTCTTT
>TRBV5-6|TRBD1|few|TRBJ1-5
CASSARTGGAPGQPQHF
TGTGCCAGCAGCGCTAGGACAGGGGGCGCCCCTGGTCAGCCCCAGCATTTT
>TRBV10-2|-|-|TRBJ1-6
CASSESREYSPLHF
TGCGCCAGCAGTGAAAGCAGGGAATATTCACCCCTCCACTTT
>TRBV7-2|TRBD1|few|TRBJ1-1
CASSLRGGQPGAFF
TGTGCCAGCAGCTTAAGAGGGGGACAGCCTGGGGCTTTCTTT
>TRBV30|-|-|TRBJ1-1
CAWIPYRQDFHTEAFF
TGTGCCTGGATTCCCTACCGACAGGACTTCCACACTGAAGCTTTCTTT
>TRBV5-1|TRBD2|-|TRBJ2-1
CASSPLGSGNSYNEQFF
TGCGCCAGCAGCCCTCTTGGTAGCGGGAACTCCTACAATGAGCAGTTCTTC
>TRBV30|-|-|TRBJ2-6
CAWSVNRRWANVLTF
TGTGCCTGGAGTGTCAACAGGCGTTGGGCCAACGTCCTGACTTTC
>TRBV7-2|TRBD1|-|TRBJ1-1
CASSPRRGPNTEAFF
TGTGCCAGCAGCCCACGAAGGGGGCCGAACACTGAAGCTTTCTTT
>TRBV30|-|-|TRBJ2-7
CAWIRPGEQYF
TGTGCCTGGATCCGCCCGGGGGAGCAGTACTTC
>TRBV6-1|-|-|TRBJ2-7
CASIARGISEQYF
TGTGCCAGCATCGCCCGGGGGATTAGTGAGCAGTACTTC
>TRBV5-1|-|-|TRBJ2-7
CASSQQGGGSYEQYF
TGCGCCAGCAGCCAACAGGGAGGGGGCTCCTACGAGCAGTACTTC
>TRBV5-5|-|-|TRBJ2-7
CASSWGGGLYEQYF
TGTGCCAGCAGCTGGGGTGGAGGACTCTACGAGCAGTACTTC
>TRBV28|TRBD1|-|TRBJ1-4
CASSLVQGMGEKLFF
TGTGCCAGCAGCCTCGTACAGGGGATGGGTGAAAAACTGTTTTTT
>TRBV5-1|-|-|TRBJ1-6
CASSQEGRENSPLHF
TGCGCCAGCAGCCAGGAGGGGAGGGAAAATTCACCCCTCCACTTT
>TRBV9|-|-|TRBJ2-7
CASSSHPYEQYF
TGTGCCAGCAGCTCCCATCCCTACGAGCAGTACTTC
>TRBV10-2|TRBD1|-|TRBJ1-1
CASSEGQGIAEAFF
TGCGCCAGCAGTGAGGGACAGGGGATAGCTGAAGCTTTCTTT
>TRBV7-9|-|-|TRBJ2-7
CASSPRQGLYEQYF
TGTGCCAGCAGCCCTCGGCAGGGGCTCTACGAGCAGTACTTC
>TRBV4-3|-|-|TRBJ1-2
CASSQDPVGGLRYGYTF
TGCGCCAGCAGCCAAGATCCGGTCGGCGGCCTGAGGTATGGCTACACCTTC